This entry is about one T cell receptor beta chain. The data originate from a study of human T cells and chemical hapten exposure. Across the whole study: Weekly diphenylcyclopropenone doses were given to patients' scalps across the roughly 25-week study.

The time point is: patch test 3, about 24 weeks after DPC sensitization. Treatment described: therapeutic diphenylcyclopropenone sensitization with weekly scalp DPC. Germline CDR1 DFQATT, CDR2 SNEGSKA (reference sequence). Trimming took 1 base from V and 3 from J, leaving 8 bases between them. The length of the CDR3 is 13 residues. One entry per CDR3 protein results from TCRdb running MiXCR on the RACE reads. The sample holds approximately 110,000 distinct CDR3 sequences, 30% to 35% seen once. Sequenced here: whole blood, sampled in connection with sensitization to the hapten diphenylcyclopropenone (DPC). The chain couples TRBV20-1 to TRBJ2-3; D not resolved. This TCR was recovered from a man aged 35-49 years with alopecia areata. Some clones in this sample may be carry-over from other donors' samples. For the CDR3, the DNA is TGCAGTGCTAGAGGCGGTCGTACAGATACGCAGTATTTT. Translating gives CSARGGRTDTQYF.